This T cell receptor beta chain came from a study of blood T cell repertoires in COVID-19. How the authors handled the data: For nucleated cells, counts were estimated from reference gene primer amplification. Produced via immunoSEQ multiplex PCR; TCRdb's table is partial and in-frame only. V and J calls plus clone size are reproduced from that table; the DNA served to infer D and trimming. Of tens of thousands of clones listed, 88% are singletons. The CDR3 spans 15 residues. Germline lookup yields CDR1 MNHNY and CDR2 SVGAGI (reference sequence). V shed 6 bases and J shed 4 bases, with 16 bases lying between them.

The sequenced material came from peripheral blood. V is TRBV6-6 and J is TRBJ1-3; D is undetermined. The receptor comes from a man aged 50 to 60 with active COVID-19. CDR3 nucleotide sequence: TGTGCCAGCAGACCCGGACTAAAAGGGGGAAACACCATATATTTT. Amino acid sequence: CASRPGLKGGNTIYF.